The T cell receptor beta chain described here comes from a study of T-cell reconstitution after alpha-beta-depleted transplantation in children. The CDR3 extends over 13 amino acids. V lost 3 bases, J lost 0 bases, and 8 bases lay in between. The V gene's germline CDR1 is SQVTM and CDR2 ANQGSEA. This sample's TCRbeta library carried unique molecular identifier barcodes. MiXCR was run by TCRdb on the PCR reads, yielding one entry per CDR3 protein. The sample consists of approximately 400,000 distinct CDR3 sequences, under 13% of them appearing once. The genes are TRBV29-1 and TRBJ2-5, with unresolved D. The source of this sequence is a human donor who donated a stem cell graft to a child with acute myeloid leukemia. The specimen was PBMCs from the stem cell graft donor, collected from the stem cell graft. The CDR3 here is CSVDYAYQETQYF. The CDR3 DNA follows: TGCAGCGTTGATTACGCGTACCAAGAGACCCAGTACTTC.